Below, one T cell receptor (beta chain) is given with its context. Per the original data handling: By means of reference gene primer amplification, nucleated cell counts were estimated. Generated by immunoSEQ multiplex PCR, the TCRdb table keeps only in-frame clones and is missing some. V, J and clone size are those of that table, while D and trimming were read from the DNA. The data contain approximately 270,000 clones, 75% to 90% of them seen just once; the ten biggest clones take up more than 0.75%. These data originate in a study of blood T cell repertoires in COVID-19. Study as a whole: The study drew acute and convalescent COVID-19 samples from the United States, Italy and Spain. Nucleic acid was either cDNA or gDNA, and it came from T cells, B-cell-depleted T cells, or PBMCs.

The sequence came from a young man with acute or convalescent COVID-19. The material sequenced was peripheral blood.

The DNA of the CDR3 is TGTGCCAGCAGCCGGGCGGGGGGGTCCTCCTACGAGCAGTACTTC. Amino acid sequence: CASSRAGGSSYEQYF. J is TRBJ2-7 and V is TRBV6-5; 9 positions match TRBD2. V was clipped by 6 bases and J by 0 bases; unmatched bases: 6. The CDR3 length is 15 residues. Germline assignment: CDR1 MNHEY and CDR2 SVGAGI.